Sequencing of this T cell receptor beta chain was carried out in a study of T cells in Graves' hyperthyroidism and ophthalmopathy (dated 2019 in TCRdb). For context, the study as a whole: Peripheral blood samples were taken at the time of initial diagnosis, prior to any treatment. TCR V-J signatures able to tell the groups apart were searched for in a discovery cohort of some 97 patients, of whom around 43 had Graves' ophthalmopathy and about 60 had stable Graves' hyperthyroidism. An independent validation cohort of fewer than 20 hyperthyroidism patients and 17 patients who later progressed to ophthalmopathy tested prospective prediction of ophthalmopathy. The 75 to 100 discovery patients were randomly divided into training and test sets at a 7:3 ratio. The study also compared thyroid tissue and blood T-cell repertoires from several Graves' hyperthyroidism patients. After blood sampling, hyperthyroidism patients were treated with methimazole at a starting dose of 30 mg daily, and ophthalmopathy patients were treated with high-dose intravenous methylprednisolone. The paper describes TCR Vbeta CDR3 sequencing of 140 or so peripheral blood samples, made up of 40 to 45 ophthalmopathy patients, 70 to 80 hyperthyroidism patients and some 17 progressor patients.

Ten or more counts support this clonotype. Its antigen has not been determined. One base away there is no much larger clone; base qualities are not given. Points the paper makes about the study in general: During validation, the model predicted progression to ophthalmopathy a median of approximately 7 months ahead of onset, with approximately 71% sensitivity and more than 72% specificity. Most expanded thyroid clonotypes (frequency above 0.001) were also detected in blood, suggesting blood repertoires may reflect thyroid immune responses. No statistical method was used to set the sample size in advance, and investigators knew the group allocation. Ophthalmopathy was separated from stable hyperthyroidism by a 13 V-J signature model, with approximately 86% sensitivity and 81% to 82% specificity obtained in cross-validation and 80%/75% obtained in testing.

Stable Graves' hyperthyroidism was defined as no progression to ophthalmopathy during 18 months of follow-up. Hyperthyroidism patients were newly diagnosed, with disease duration under 2 months, and aged 18 to 65 years. Patients with uncontrolled infections, other autoimmune diseases, pregnancy or lactation were excluded. Diagnoses were based on clinical symptoms, serum thyroxine and TRAb, thyroid ultrasound and orbital computed tomography. Ficoll-Paque density gradient centrifugation was used to isolate PBMCs from about 9.4 ml of fresh peripheral blood. Total RNA was extracted with Trizol reagent, and quality was checked on an Agilent 2100 Bioanalyzer. The germline V gene (reference sequence) yields LGHDT for CDR1 and YNNKEL for CDR2. From cysteine to phenylalanine, the CDR3 is 11 amino acids long. Only the CDR3 portion is preserved as DNA: 33 bases, with reading frame beginning at the first base. V is pared back by 1 base and J by 8 bases, with 5 bases lying between the germline termini.

The TCR beta CDR3 regions were amplified from the RNA transcripts. The first round of RT-PCR for the TCR CDR3 was performed with the HTBI primer set and the Qiagen OneStep RT-PCR kit. A second multiplex PCR round built the libraries, followed by size selection and purification. Libraries were sequenced paired-end with 100 bp reads on an Illumina HiSeq2000. On the authors' methods: SOAPnuke was used to process the raw data, throwing out any read that contained adapters or uncalled bases, had a mean Phred below 15, or lacked an exact constant-primer or identifier match. COPE v1.2.5 was used to merge high-quality paired reads, and clonotypes were defined as unique nucleotide sequences. Clonotypes were aligned to IMGT TRBV, TRBD and TRBJ reference segments using MiTCR v1.1. The analysis included only V-J combinations with a frequency above 0.0001, which together covered 99% to 99.2% of the repertoires. A TCS score was defined as the ratio between F50 (clonal expansion) and ExV (chaos), using BLOSUM62-based TCRdist between CDR3 peptides within each V-J. Welch's t-statistics and random forest reduced 450 to 600 V-J features to 13, which were used in a naive Bayes classifier (R e1071). TCRdb's own reprocessing of the public reads used fastp at Q25 and MiXCR and kept productive beta chains. Rows matching on CDR3 protein sequence are summarized as one entry with the most common DNA and genes. The V and J calls and clone size come from TCRdb's table, not from the authors' own analysis. In all, the sample holds under 700,000 distinct CDR3 sequences, and approximately 15% of those were seen once. The ten top clones hold about 20% of the sample.

The TCR comes from a woman aged 18-29 years with Graves' hyperthyroidism. This sequence uses TRBV3-1 and TRBJ1-1, with no D gene named confidently. The sequenced sample was blood. CDR3 region: CASSQGQEAFF. The bases read TGTGCCAGCAGCCAAGGACAAGAAGCTTTCTTT.